In this sample, the clone carrying this T cell receptor (beta chain) turned up many times. The antigen is unknown. Making use of molecular barcodes, quantitative 5'-RACE generated TCR beta libraries. TCRdb recomputed calls from the 5' RACE reads with MiXCR, one row per CDR3 protein. The sample includes 160,000 or so distinct CDR3 sequences, 9.8% seen only once; the top ten take about 14%. V trimming: 5 bases; J trimming: 6 bases; junction bases outside the gene matches: 12. CDR1 and CDR2 from the germline V gene are MNHEY and SMNVEV (reference sequence). This CDR3 spans 16 amino acids. This sample stems from a study of CD8 T cells in ankylosing spondylitis. Study findings and constraints: Some of the motif variants had earlier been found in reactive arthritis patients' fluid and blood. Reportedly, matched ankylosing spondylitis synovial fluid was significantly enriched for disease-linked clones. Several highly homologous variants formed a TCR beta motif that appeared characteristic of ankylosing spondylitis blood.

This sequence originates from a female donor with ankylosing spondylitis or in good health (not recorded which). This rearrangement joins TRBV27 to TRBJ2-1; 8 bases map to TRBD2. Sequencing was done on a sample of blood, either unsorted or a sorted T cell fraction (not recorded which). CDR3 region: CASSTQPGTSLNEQFF. The CDR3 DNA is TGTGCCAGCAGTACCCAACCCGGGACTAGTCTCAATGAGCAGTTCTTC.